This is a list of T cell receptor beta chains from one sample in a study of early T cells in non-severe SARS-CoV-2 infection. TCRdb reprocessed the 5' RACE reads with MiXCR, giving one entry per CDR3 protein. This table has around 50,000 distinct CDR3 sequences, roughly 10% appearing once. The specimen was whole blood. The origin of the receptors is an adult who was a healthcare worker with PCR-confirmed SARS-CoV-2 infection or an uninfected control (not recorded which). The CDR3 runs from the conserved cysteine through the conserved F or W. A D gene is named only where the DNA matches it firmly.

TRBJ2-7,15,.,TRBV13,CASSQAELSSYEQYF
TRBJ2-1,17,TRBD2,TRBV6-2/TRBV6-3,CASSYSGLAGVYNEQFF
TRBJ2-7,14,.,TRBV13,CASKSDAATYEQYF
TRBJ2-2,17,TRBD1,TRBV9,CASSGEGGRENTGELFF
TRBJ1-2,15,.,TRBV3-1,CASSQAGAANYGYTF
TRBJ2-2,12,.,TRBV20-1,CSAREYTGELFF
TRBJ2-1,15,TRBD2,TRBV9,CASSAGLAYYNEQFF
TRBJ2-5,12,.,TRBV29-1,CSVVGAQETQYF
TRBJ2-7,13,.,TRBV7-3,CASSLTSTDEQYF
TRBJ2-3,15,TRBD2,TRBV5-5,CASSLAGLGTDTQYF
TRBJ1-1,15,.,TRBV4-3,CASSQDRTVNTEAFF
TRBJ2-7,13,.,TRBV11-3,CASSLEGIYEQYF
TRBJ2-7,11,.,TRBV4-3,CASSSGHEQYF
TRBJ1-4,16,TRBD1,TRBV5-1,CASSFLGQATNEKLFF
TRBJ2-1,15,.,TRBV24-1,CATSDFRDQNNEQFF
TRBJ2-7,15,.,TRBV7-2,CASSLGRGLNYEQYF
TRBJ2-7,18,TRBD2,TRBV6-5,CASSYSTPGAGGSYEQYF
TRBJ2-1,16,TRBD2,TRBV6-2/TRBV6-3,CASSPWLGTNYNEQFF
TRBJ1-1,15,.,TRBV5-5,CASSLVIGGNTEAFF
TRBJ2-1,15,TRBD1,TRBV29-1,CSVEMRQGNLYEQFF
TRBJ1-6,15,.,TRBV18,CASSPFSSDNSPLHF
TRBJ1-1,12,.,TRBV29-1,CSVAYTLTEAFF
TRBJ1-6,13,.,TRBV10-3,CAISDTANSPLHF
TRBJ2-7,14,TRBD1,TRBV29-1,CSVEGGQAAYEQYF
TRBJ1-3,16,.,TRBV14,CASSQRQARSGNTIYF
TRBJ2-3,15,TRBD1,TRBV11-3,CASSLGDRGPDTQYF
TRBJ1-1,13,.,TRBV6-2/TRBV6-3,CASSPSGSLHAFF
TRBJ2-5,14,.,TRBV11-3,CASSWGPVQETQYF